The rows below give T cell receptor beta chains drawn from one sample of a study of molecular identifiers for immune sequencing clone quantification. TCRdb processed the PCR reads anew with MiXCR; each CDR3 protein has one entry. The sample includes about 640,000 distinct CDR3 sequences, less than 20% of them seen just once. The sequencing sample was made of naive CD8+ T cells from blood, with Jurkat cell RNA spiked in. Every receptor here comes from a human donor in good health. Some libraries in this study had Jurkat cell RNA spiked in. Both conserved end residues are part of each CDR3. D genes are given only for firm matches. Clone size is stated in some rows and not others, as once, few, many or a class when expanded.

CDR3nt	CDR3aa	j_gene	abundance	d_gene	v_gene
TGTGCCAGCAGCTTCCCCGGGACTACGGACGAGCAGTACTTC	CASSFPGTTDEQYF	TRBJ2-7	-	TRBD2	TRBV7-9
TGTGCCAGCAGCCTTGGTGGGGGGAGCGATCAGCCCCAGCATTTT	CASSLGGGSDQPQHF	TRBJ1-5	many	-	TRBV12-3/TRBV12-4
TGCGCCAGCAGCCAAGGGGAGAGTGGCTATGGCTACACCTTC	CASSQGESGYGYTF	TRBJ1-2	-	-	TRBV4-1
TGTGCCAGCAGCCGGGACAGGGGGCGGCCGGAGAGCTCTGAAGCTTTCTTT	CASSRDRGRPESSEAFF	TRBJ1-1	few	TRBD1	TRBV7-9
TGCAGCGTTGAGCTGGACAGTTGGGGAGCTAACTATGGCTACACCTTC	CSVELDSWGANYGYTF	TRBJ1-2	many	-	TRBV29-1
TGTGCCAGCAGCCCCGAGGGGGGGGCGGCCCTCAGCTCCTACGAGCAGTACTTC	CASSPEGGAALSSYEQYF	TRBJ2-7	few	-	TRBV5-4
TGTGCCTGGAGTAGGGGGGTTTACGAGCAGTACTTC	CAWSRGVYEQYF	TRBJ2-7	many	-	TRBV30
TGCAGTGCTAGTGAAAAAGGTAGCGGAGCCTACAATGAGCAGTTCTTC	CSASEKGSGAYNEQFF	TRBJ2-1	-	-	TRBV20-1
TGTGCCAGCAGCCCCCGACTAGCGGGGTACGAGCAGTTCTTC	CASSPRLAGYEQFF	TRBJ2-1	many	TRBD2	TRBV11-2
TGTGCCAGCAGCTTGTGGCCGGCAGCAACTAATGAAAAACTGTTTTTT	CASSLWPAATNEKLFF	TRBJ1-4	many	-	TRBV5-5
TGTGCCAGCAGTGAATTCTTCGAGTATACCTACGAGCAGTACTTC	CASSEFFEYTYEQYF	TRBJ2-7	few	-	TRBV6-1
TGCGCCAGCAGCCAAGATCTAGGGACCCCCTACGAGCGGTACTTC	CASSQDLGTPYERYF	TRBJ2-7	-	-	TRBV4-1
TGTGCCAGCAGTTACGAATCTAGCGGGATAGGGTCCTACAATGAGCAGTTCTTC	CASSYESSGIGSYNEQFF	TRBJ2-1	-	TRBD2	TRBV6-2/TRBV6-3
TGTGCCAGTAGTATATATGGTCAGCCCCAGCATTTT	CASSIYGQPQHF	TRBJ1-5	-	-	TRBV19
TGTGCCAGCACCCCCCCAGGCGGCTCCTACGAGCAGTACTTC	CASTPPGGSYEQYF	TRBJ2-7	many	-	TRBV28
TGCGCCAGCAGCCCGGGCTACGACTTAGTGAACACCGGGGAGCTGTTTTTT	CASSPGYDLVNTGELFF	TRBJ2-2	few	-	TRBV10-1
TGTGCCAGCAGTTTTATGGGCCCCGGGGAGCTGTTTTTT	CASSFMGPGELFF	TRBJ2-2	many	-	TRBV27
TGTGCCAGCAGCGCCACCGGGACCGCAGATACGCAGTATTTT	CASSATGTADTQYF	TRBJ2-3	many	-	TRBV9
TGTGCCAGCAGCGTAGAGGGGGGACCCCTCCACTTT	CASSVEGGPLHF	TRBJ1-6	many	-	TRBV9
TGTGCCAGCAGTTACGGGGATACGGGGGAGCAGTACTTC	CASSYGDTGEQYF	TRBJ2-7	-	-	TRBV6-2/TRBV6-3
TGTGCCAGCAGTTACTCGATAGGGGTACAAGCTTTCTTT	CASSYSIGVQAFF	TRBJ1-1	many	-	TRBV6-5
TGTGCCAGCAGCAACGTACTGGACAGCAACTATGGCTACACCTTC	CASSNVLDSNYGYTF	TRBJ1-2	few	-	TRBV6-5
TGTGCCAGCAGCTTACCTAAACAGGGGACGGTCACAGATACGCAGTATTTT	CASSLPKQGTVTDTQYF	TRBJ2-3	-	TRBD1	TRBV11-2
TGCGCCAGCAGCCAAGATGGGGGAGGGGTCCCGGGGGGAGAAAAACTGTTTTTT	CASSQDGGGVPGGEKLFF	TRBJ1-4	few	-	TRBV4-3
TGTGCCAGCAGTGAAGGGGCGGGAACCCAAGAGACCCAGTACTTC	CASSEGAGTQETQYF	TRBJ2-5	many	-	TRBV2
TGCGCCAGCAGCCAGCGATTTAGCGGGGGCCCTCAAGAGACCCAGTACTTC	CASSQRFSGGPQETQYF	TRBJ2-5	many	TRBD2	TRBV4-3
TGTGCCAGCAGTGAATCGGGAATGGGTCCATACTACGAGCAGTACTTC	CASSESGMGPYYEQYF	TRBJ2-7	many	-	TRBV6-1
TGTGCCAGCAGTTTCGACACGAACACCGGGGAGCTGTCTTTT	CASSFDTNTGELSF	TRBJ2-2	-	-	TRBV12-3/TRBV12-4
TGTGCCAGTAGTATTCGGGCAACGAGGTACATGAACACTGAAGCTTTCTTT	CASSIRATRYMNTEAFF	TRBJ1-1	-	-	TRBV19
TGTGCCAGCAGTTTTGTTTTCTGGACAGGGGACGCTAACTATGGCTACACCTTC	CASSFVFWTGDANYGYTF	TRBJ1-2	few	TRBD1	TRBV12-3/TRBV12-4
TGCGCCAGCAGCCAAACAGGTTTCATAAACTATGGCTACACCTTC	CASSQTGFINYGYTF	TRBJ1-2	many	-	TRBV4-3
TGTGCCAGCAGCTTGGTAGCGGGAGGTCCTCACGAGCAGTACTTC	CASSLVAGGPHEQYF	TRBJ2-7	many	TRBD2	TRBV7-9
TGTGCCAGTAGTCCCGGGGAGAGGGGCAATCAGCCCCAGCATTTT	CASSPGERGNQPQHF	TRBJ1-5	few	-	TRBV19
TGTGCTAGTGGTTCTTCGCCCTACGAGCAGTACTTC	CASGSSPYEQYF	TRBJ2-7	few	-	TRBV12-5
TGTGCCAGCAGCGCGCGGACAGGGGGCTCGGTAGAACTCGAGCAGTACTTC	CASSARTGGSVELEQYF	TRBJ2-7	few	TRBD1	TRBV5-6
TGTGCCAGCAGCCAAGATCAGTCGGATCTCGGCAATCAGCCCCAGCATTTT	CASSQDQSDLGNQPQHF	TRBJ1-5	many	-	TRBV4-2
TGTGCCAGCAGTTTTGGCGGGACCCAGTACTTC	CASSFGGTQYF	TRBJ2-5	many	-	TRBV28
TGCGCCAGCAGTCCGGGTCAGGGTGAGGCCCAGTACTTC	CASSPGQGEAQYF	TRBJ2-5	many	-	TRBV4-3
TGCAGTGCTAGAGAAACGGGACTACTCTACAATGAGCAGTTCTTC	CSARETGLLYNEQFF	TRBJ2-1	few	TRBD2	TRBV20-1
TGTGCCAGCAGCCCCGCAAGCTACGAGCAGTACTTC	CASSPASYEQYF	TRBJ2-7	many	-	TRBV7-9
TGCAGTGCCGCGGCAGGAAACACCATATATTTT	CSAAAGNTIYF	TRBJ1-3	few	-	TRBV20-1
TGTGCCAGCAGTGACAGGAACAGAGATACGCAGTATTTT	CASSDRNRDTQYF	TRBJ2-3	many	-	TRBV6-4
TGTGCCAGCAGCTTAGGACCAGGGGTCCCCAGCTCTGGGGCCAACGTCCTGACTTTC	CASSLGPGVPSSGANVLTF	TRBJ2-6	many	-	TRBV13
TGCGCCAGCAGCCAAACTGCACTAGCGGGAGGGCCCTACGAGCAGTACTTC	CASSQTALAGGPYEQYF	TRBJ2-7	many	TRBD2	TRBV4-3
TGTGCCAGCAGGGACAGGGATTGGAACACTGAAGCTTTCTTT	CASRDRDWNTEAFF	TRBJ1-1	many	TRBD1	TRBV6-5
TGCGCCAGCAGCCAAGATCGACAGGGGGCTGACACAGATACGCAGTATTTT	CASSQDRQGADTDTQYF	TRBJ2-3	-	TRBD1	TRBV4-3
TGTGCCAGCAGCTTAGGGCAGGGGGCGAGTTCTACAGATACGCAGTATTTT	CASSLGQGASSTDTQYF	TRBJ2-3	many	TRBD1	TRBV13
TGTGCCAGCAACCCGGGCGGGGCCGAAGCTTTCTTT	CASNPGGAEAFF	TRBJ1-1	many	-	TRBV12-3/TRBV12-4
TGCAGTGCTAGAGGAGTCCGGGAGCTCGGGGAGCAGTACTTC	CSARGVRELGEQYF	TRBJ2-7	many	-	TRBV20-1